Included here is one TCR beta chain sequence, with context. The sample originates from a study of blood T cell repertoires in COVID-19. Study information: Some COVID-19 samples were acute and others convalescent; all came from the United States, Italy and Spain.

Method: immunoSEQ multiplex PCR; TCRdb's copy keeps in-frame clones and lacks some. The table records 200,000 or so clones, roughly nine tenths of them present only once. Sequencing was carried out using peripheral blood. This TCR derives from a woman aged 45-60 years with acute or convalescent COVID-19.

CDR3 in amino acids: CASSIGAGDTYEQYF. In DNA form, the CDR3 reads TGTGCCAGTAGTATAGGAGCGGGGGACACCTACGAGCAGTACTTC. This chain joins TRBV19 and TRBJ2-7; 8 bases are a match to TRBD2. The germline V gene encodes CDR1 LNHDA and CDR2 SQIVND (reference sequence). The CDR3 covers 15 residues. V was pared by 1 base and J by 2 bases, with 4 bases of the junction left unmatched. Together with reference TRBV19 and TRBJ2-7, the CDR3 gives the full variable domain: DGGITQSPKYLFRKEGQNVTLSCEQNLNHDAMYWYRQDPGQGLRLIYYSQIVNDFQKGDIAEGYSVSREKKESFPLTVTSAQKNPTAFYLCASSIGAGDTYEQYFGPGTRLTVT.